The clone carrying this TCR beta chain was seen only a few times. The antigen remains undetermined. TCRbeta library construction was performed incorporating unique molecular identifiers. TCRdb re-called the PCR reads through MiXCR, storing one row per CDR3 protein. The sample consists of fewer than 700,000 distinct CDR3 sequences, roughly 23% of them appearing once. The CDR3 runs to 13 residues. Deletions cut 2 bases from V and 6 bases from J, with 9 bases between. The sample comes from a study of T-cell reconstitution after alpha-beta-depleted transplantation in children. General study points: Newly produced T cells mostly provided counts and TCRbeta diversity after one year, as hyperexpanded clones declined.

The receptor was derived from a boy in the first two years of life who had a stem cell transplant for acute myeloid leukemia, so the T cells may come from the graft donor. This specimen was PBMCs, mostly from graft donor cells, taken 360 days after TCRalphabeta/CD19-depleted stem cell transplant. V is TRBV12-3 or TRBV12-4 and J is TRBJ2-3, with D uncertain. The CDR3 DNA sequence: TGTGCCAGCAGTTTAACTTCCTCGGATACGCAGTATTTT. Translation gives CASSLTSSDTQYF.